This T cell receptor (beta chain) is drawn from a study of spatial heterogeneity in lung cancer (dated by TCRdb to between 2019 and 2020). About the full investigation: Beta-chain transcripts were consistently detected in greater numbers than alpha-chain transcripts, which likely reflected higher beta-chain transcript abundance. In the raw uncorrected reads, each unique combination of TCR and UMI appeared more than ten times on average. The study quantitatively compared TCR alpha and beta repertoires across multiple tumor regions, matched nontumor lung and blood in non-small cell lung cancer. Nonsynonymous mutation counts, determined by whole-exome sequencing of tumor tissue, were related to features of the TCR repertoire. At surgery, both alpha and beta chains were TCR-sequenced in more than 200 tumor regions, roughly 64 matched nontumor lung samples and some 60 PBMC samples. General findings and caveats noted by the study authors: Additional single-cell paired TCR alpha and beta sequencing was considered necessary to confirm, at a functional level, the hypothesis that regional TCRs recognize regional mutations. Ubiquitous expanded tumor TCRs were found in blood more often at tumor resection than at routine follow-up.

This clonotype was found once. Which antigen it targets is not known. No base quality information exists; no much larger clone differs at one position. Single-read evidence is weak. Reading the label with the study, this specimen's time point is: sample taken at primary tumor resection. Without any cell sorting, TCR sequencing was performed on whole RNA extracted either from tumor and nontumor lung tissue or from cryopreserved PBMC samples. Donors were some 70 patients with early-stage, untreated non-small cell lung cancer from the lung TRACERx cohort. Patients were selected for TCR sequencing only if sufficient RNA was available from at least two tumor regions. The library was generated by 5' RACE. Sequencing used a NextSeq 500. To allow correction of PCR and sequencing errors, the TCR library protocol tagged every TCR cDNA molecule with a unique molecular identifier. As for how the authors treated the data: TCR identification, UMI-based error correction and CDR3 extraction were all carried out with Decombinator tools. TCRs above a frequency of 2 per 1,000, corresponding to the top 1% of the tumor frequency distribution, were defined as expanded. Renyi diversity was computed with the R vegan package after each repertoire had been subsampled 100 times to 5,000 TCRs. CDR3 similarity networks were built from amino acid triplet string-kernel similarity, connecting CDR3s with pairwise similarity above 0.82. In-frame beta chains were kept once TCRdb had trimmed the public reads at Q25 with fastp and called clones with MiXCR. Duplicate CDR3 protein sequences are folded into a single record with the most common DNA and genes. The V and J calls, along with clone size, are taken from TCRdb and not from the paper's own processing. Counted in this sample were about 2,800 distinct CDR3 sequences; under 40% of them appeared once. The ten biggest clones cover less than 70% of the sample.

The germline V gene sets CDR1 to SNHLY and CDR2 to FYNNEI. The CDR3 holds 11 amino acids from the cysteine to the phenylalanine. CDR3 DNA is the only sequence kept; it has 33 bases, read in frame from the first base. Trimming removed 6 bases from V and 4 bases from J, leaving 7 bases between the germline ends. This receptor was taken from a male donor with early-stage non-small cell lung cancer. This receptor chain uses TRBV2 and TRBJ2-7, with the D gene too uncertain to name. This specimen was PBMCs, taken at surgery. Here the CDR3 is given as CASSPNYEQYF. The sequenced DNA is TGTGCCAGCAGCCCCAATTACGAGCAGTACTTC.